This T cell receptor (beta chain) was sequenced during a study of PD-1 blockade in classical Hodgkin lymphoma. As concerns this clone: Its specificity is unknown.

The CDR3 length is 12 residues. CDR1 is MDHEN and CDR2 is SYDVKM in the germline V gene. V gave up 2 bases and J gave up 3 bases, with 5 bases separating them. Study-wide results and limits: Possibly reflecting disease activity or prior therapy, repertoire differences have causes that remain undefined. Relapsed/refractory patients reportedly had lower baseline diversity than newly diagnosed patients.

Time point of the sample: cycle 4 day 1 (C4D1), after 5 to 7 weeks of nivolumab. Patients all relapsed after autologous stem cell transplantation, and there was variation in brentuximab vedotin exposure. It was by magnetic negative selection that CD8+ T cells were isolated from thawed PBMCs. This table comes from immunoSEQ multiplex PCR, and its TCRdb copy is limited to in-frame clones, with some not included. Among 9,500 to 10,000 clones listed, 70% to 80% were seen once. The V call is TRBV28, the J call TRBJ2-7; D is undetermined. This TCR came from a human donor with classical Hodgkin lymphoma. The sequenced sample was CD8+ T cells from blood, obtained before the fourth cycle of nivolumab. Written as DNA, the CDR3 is TGTGCCAGCAGTTTAGGTGGCTACGAGCAGTACTTC. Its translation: CASSLGGYEQYF.